The clone carrying this T cell receptor (beta chain) was recorded a few times. Its antigen is unidentified. Through a sample-barcoded 5' primer and a J-beta primer mix, a second PCR was run for about 6 to 11 cycles. Every single cDNA molecule received a tag from a template-switch adaptor with 12 random nucleotides. TCRdb recomputed calls from the 5' RACE reads with MiXCR, one row per CDR3 protein. The repertoire holds roughly 1,300,000 distinct CDR3 sequences, with almost 60% as singletons. This sample stems from a study of blood T cells in healthy people across ages. Overall study: Researchers report that template switching captured about one barcoded beta molecule per two T cells.

Overall study results and limits: The authors considered diversity estimates from one million T cells to be underestimates.

Sequenced material: blood. This receptor was taken from a man aged 18 to 30 in good health.

The CDR3 region has the DNA TGCAGCGCCGACTCGCCATGGGGGGCCCGCGGCACAGATACGCAGTATTTT. Its translation is CSADSPWGARGTDTQYF. The chain employs TRBV29-1 and TRBJ2-3, with D perhaps being TRBD1 or TRBD2 (6 bases each). V shed 7 bases and J shed 1 base, with 24 bases lying between them. Germline V lookup: CDR1 SQVTM, CDR2 ANQGSEA. The CDR3 has 17 residues.